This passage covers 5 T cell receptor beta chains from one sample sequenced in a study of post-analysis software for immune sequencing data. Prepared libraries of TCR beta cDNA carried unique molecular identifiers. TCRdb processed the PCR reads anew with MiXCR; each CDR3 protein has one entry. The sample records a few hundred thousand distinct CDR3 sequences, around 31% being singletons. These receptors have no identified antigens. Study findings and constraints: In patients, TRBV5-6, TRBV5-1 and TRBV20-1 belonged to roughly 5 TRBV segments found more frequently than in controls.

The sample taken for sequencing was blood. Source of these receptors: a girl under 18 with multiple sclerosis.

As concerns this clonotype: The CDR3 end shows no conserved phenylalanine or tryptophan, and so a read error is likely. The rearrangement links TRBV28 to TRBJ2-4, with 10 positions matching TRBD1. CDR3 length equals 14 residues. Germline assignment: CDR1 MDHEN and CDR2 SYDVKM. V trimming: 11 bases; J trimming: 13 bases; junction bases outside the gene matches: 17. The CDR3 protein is CAGSPGQGTGGQYC. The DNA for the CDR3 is TGTGCCGGATCTCCGGGACAGGGGACGGGGGGGCAGTACTGC.

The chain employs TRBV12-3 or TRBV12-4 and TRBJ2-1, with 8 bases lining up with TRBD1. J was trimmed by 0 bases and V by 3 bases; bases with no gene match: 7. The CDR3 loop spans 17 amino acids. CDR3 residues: CASSFLSQGDSYNEQFF. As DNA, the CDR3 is TGTGCCAGCAGTTTCCTATCACAGGGGGACTCCTACAATGAGCAGTTCTTC.

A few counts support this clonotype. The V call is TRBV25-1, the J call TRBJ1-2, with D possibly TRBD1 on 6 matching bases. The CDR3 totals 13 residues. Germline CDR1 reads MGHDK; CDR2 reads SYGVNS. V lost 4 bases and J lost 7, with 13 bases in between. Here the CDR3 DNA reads TGTGCCAGCAGTGGTATGGCGGGGGCTGGCTACACCTTC. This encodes CASSGMAGAGYTF.

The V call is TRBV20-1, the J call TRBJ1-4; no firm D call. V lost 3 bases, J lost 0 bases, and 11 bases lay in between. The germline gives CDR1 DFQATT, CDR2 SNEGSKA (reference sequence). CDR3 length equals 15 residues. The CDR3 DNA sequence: TGCAGTGCTAGGGATGGACGGGCAACTAATGAAAAACTGTTTTTT. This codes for CSARDGRATNEKLFF.

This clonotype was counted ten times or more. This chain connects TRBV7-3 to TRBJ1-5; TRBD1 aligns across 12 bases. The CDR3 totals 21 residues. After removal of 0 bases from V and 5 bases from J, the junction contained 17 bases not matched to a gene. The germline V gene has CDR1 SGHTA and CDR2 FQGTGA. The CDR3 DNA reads TGTGCCAGCAGCTTAACGTTTCGGTTACCCCGGGACAGGGGGCAAGATCAGCCCCAGCATTTT. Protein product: CASSLTFRLPRDRGQDQPQHF.